This T cell receptor beta chain came from a study of OX40 agonist ivuxolimab in advanced cancers. The ends were cut back, 4 bases at V and 3 bases at J, with 12 bases in the middle. From germline, CDR1 is SGHTA and CDR2 FQGNSA. There are 14 residues in the CDR3. TCRdb keeps only in-frame clones here, not all; method: immunoSEQ multiplex PCR. The repertoire consists of some 50,000 clones, with 83% occurring once and the leading ten covering about 3.1%. The TCR originated in an adult with an advanced solid tumor such as melanoma, head and neck, liver or kidney cancer. V is TRBV7-2 and J is TRBJ2-5; a weak D match, TRBD1 (5 bases). Sample: CD4+ or CD8+ T cells sorted from blood, taken in a trial of the OX40 agonist ivuxolimab. CDR3 amino acids: CASSWKGPEETQYF. The CDR3 DNA is TGTGCCAGCAGCTGGAAGGGGCCAGAAGAGACCCAGTACTTC.